This T cell receptor (beta chain) stems from a study of CD8 T cells in Susac syndrome. Study summary: Patients with Susac syndrome, at blood draw, were therapy-naive, on corticosteroids, or on intravenous immunoglobulin alone.

TCR beta sequencing covered blood CD8+ and CD4+ T cells. As judged by recently defined diagnostic criteria, patients with Susac syndrome had definite or probable disease. Reverse transcription of roughly 0.5 to 1 ug RNA used random hexamers. TCRdb called the immunoSEQ multiplex PCR reads again in MiXCR, with one record for every CDR3 protein. The sample comprises about 120,000 distinct CDR3 sequences, approximately 96% of which are singletons, and roughly 0.14% rests with the top ten. Germline trimming cut 0 bases from V and 3 bases from J; bases unmatched to any gene: 10. Looked up from germline, CDR1 is DFQATT and CDR2 is SNEGSKA (reference sequence). This CDR3 is built from 16 residues.

Material for sequencing was CD4+ T cells from PBMCs. The clonotype was recovered from a human donor with Susac syndrome. The chain employs TRBV20-1 and TRBJ1-2; 7 nucleotides match TRBD1. CDR3 sequence (DNA): TGCAGTGCTAGAGATTGGGGGACAGCGACGGACTATGGCTACACCTTC. This gives the protein CSARDWGTATDYGYTF.